The rows below give T cell receptor beta chains drawn from one sample of a study of OX40 agonist ivuxolimab in advanced cancers. The protocol was immunoSEQ multiplex PCR, while the TCRdb copy is restricted to in-frame clones and leaves out a portion. The table records around 80,000 clones, 88% of them present only once. The specimen comprised CD4+ or CD8+ T cells sorted from blood, sampled in a trial of the OX40 agonist ivuxolimab. These receptors were obtained from an adult with an advanced solid tumor such as melanoma, head and neck, liver or kidney cancer. Each CDR3 is given with its conserved first and last residue. Each record gives: CDR3 DNA, CDR3 protein, D gene, J gene, clone size, V gene. D genes are given only for firm matches. Part of the rows lack a size; the others show once, few, many or a class for expanded clones.

TGTGCCAGCAGCTTAGCGGGCAGCCAAGAGACCCAGTACTTC,CASSLAGSQETQYF,.,TRBJ2-5,.,TRBV7-9
TGTGCCTGGTCTAGAAGTGGGGGGAACACTGAAGCTTTCTTT,CAWSRSGGNTEAFF,.,TRBJ1-1,.,TRBV30
TGTGCCAGTAGTAAGGGGCTGAATAACTATGGCTACACCTTC,CASSKGLNNYGYTF,.,TRBJ1-2,.,TRBV19
TGTGCCAGCAGTTTCCCCCTCGACAGGGGGGGATCCTACGAGCAGTACTTC,CASSFPLDRGGSYEQYF,TRBD1,TRBJ2-7,few,TRBV28
TGTGCCAGCAGCTTGGTGGCCAGGGCAGGCACTGAAGCTTTCTTT,CASSLVARAGTEAFF,.,TRBJ1-1,.,TRBV4-2
TGTGCCAGCAGTAGGGGGACAGGATGGGATACGCAGTATTTT,CASSRGTGWDTQYF,TRBD1,TRBJ2-3,.,TRBV2
TGTGCCAGCAGTTATCAGGGGTCCTACGAGCAGTACTTC,CASSYQGSYEQYF,.,TRBJ2-7,.,TRBV6-5
TGTGCCAGCAGTGTAACCGGGGACACAGATACGCAGTATTTT,CASSVTGDTDTQYF,.,TRBJ2-3,.,TRBV6-4
TGTGCCAGCAGCGTACAGGGGGGAACAGATACGCAGTATTTT,CASSVQGGTDTQYF,TRBD1,TRBJ2-3,once,TRBV7-2
TGTGCCAGCCTCGGGACCGGGGGAAAGGATAGCTACAATGAGCAGTTCTTC,CASLGTGGKDSYNEQFF,.,TRBJ2-1,.,TRBV28
TGTGCCAGCAGCTTATTACGGACAGGGTGGGATAGTAGCAATCAGCCCCAGCATTTT,CASSLLRTGWDSSNQPQHF,TRBD1,TRBJ1-5,.,TRBV2
TGTGCCAGCAGACTACAGACAGGGGGCATGGATACGCAGTATTTT,CASRLQTGGMDTQYF,TRBD1,TRBJ2-3,.,TRBV27
TGTGCCATCAGCGGGGACAGGGTAGGCGAGCAGTACTTC,CAISGDRVGEQYF,TRBD1,TRBJ2-7,.,TRBV10-3
TGTGCCAGCAGCTTACGTGCGGGTCTCGACTCCTACAATGAGCAGTTCTTC,CASSLRAGLDSYNEQFF,.,TRBJ2-1,.,TRBV7-2
TGTGCTCATTCTACCAGCCTGAACACTGAAGCTTTCTTT,CAHSTSLNTEAFF,.,TRBJ1-1,.,TRBV28
TGTGCCAGCAGCTTCTCCAGGGACACTGAAGCTTTCTTT,CASSFSRDTEAFF,.,TRBJ1-1,.,TRBV7-2
TGTGCCAGCAGCCCCCGCGGGCTGGGGGGTTACGAGCAGTACTTC,CASSPRGLGGYEQYF,.,TRBJ2-7,.,TRBV7-2
TGTGCCAGTAGTAACTGGGTAGCGGGTGAGGAAGATACGCAGTATTTT,CASSNWVAGEEDTQYF,TRBD2,TRBJ2-3,once,TRBV19
TGTGCCAGCAGCTTACCATCCTCTGGGGCCAACGTCCTGACTTTC,CASSLPSSGANVLTF,.,TRBJ2-6,.,TRBV7-9
TGTGCCAGCAGCACGGGACTAGCGGGAGGGAGTGGAGAGACCCAGTACTTC,CASSTGLAGGSGETQYF,TRBD2,TRBJ2-5,.,TRBV7-2
TGTGCCAGCAGTGAACGACTAGCGGGAGTTGGTACGCAGTATTTT,CASSERLAGVGTQYF,TRBD2,TRBJ2-3,.,TRBV2
TGTGCCAGCAGCCCCAGACAGGACACTGAAGCTTTCTTT,CASSPRQDTEAFF,.,TRBJ1-1,.,TRBV7-8
TGTGCCAGCTCACCCCCGGCTAGCGGGAGAACAGATACGCAGTATTTT,CASSPPASGRTDTQYF,TRBD2,TRBJ2-3,.,TRBV18
TGCAGCGTTGAACCTCTAGCGGGAGGGCCAGGGAATGAGCAGTTCTTC,CSVEPLAGGPGNEQFF,TRBD2,TRBJ2-1,.,TRBV29-1
TGTGCCAGCAAATCGGTAATGAGCTCCTATAATTCACCCCTCCACTTT,CASKSVMSSYNSPLHF,.,TRBJ1-6,.,TRBV28
TGTGCCAGCACCGGGACAGGCTACGAGCAGTACTTC,CASTGTGYEQYF,TRBD1,TRBJ2-7,.,TRBV25-1
TGTGCCAGCAGGCGGGACGACGGAAATTCACCCCTCCACTTT,CASRRDDGNSPLHF,.,TRBJ1-6,.,TRBV6-5
TGTGCCAGCAGCTTAGTGGCGGACTCCTACGAGCAGTACTTC,CASSLVADSYEQYF,.,TRBJ2-7,.,TRBV7-6
TGTGCCAGCAGCTTACGAAGGGATGGGACCGGGGAGCTGTTTTTT,CASSLRRDGTGELFF,.,TRBJ2-2,.,TRBV7-3
TGCGCCAGCAGCCAAGACCTCCGGGGCTACACCTTC,CASSQDLRGYTF,.,TRBJ1-2,.,TRBV4-3
TGTGCCAGCAGCCACTTCAGGTACGAGCAGTACTTC,CASSHFRYEQYF,.,TRBJ2-7,.,TRBV14
TGTGCCAGTAGGGACCGAATTAATGAAAAACTGTTTTTT,CASRDRINEKLFF,.,TRBJ1-4,.,TRBV19
TGTGCCACCAGCACAAGACGGGGGGGTGAAAAACTGTTTTTT,CATSTRRGGEKLFF,.,TRBJ1-4,.,TRBV15
TGTGCCAGCAGTTACTCCCAAGGGAGATCGAAGACCCAGTACTTC,CASSYSQGRSKTQYF,.,TRBJ2-5,.,TRBV6-5
TGTGCCAGCTCACCGATGACAGGGGGCGACACCGGGGAGCTGTTTTTT,CASSPMTGGDTGELFF,TRBD1,TRBJ2-2,.,TRBV18
TGTGCCAGCAGCCTGACTAGCGGAACCTACAATGAGCAGTTCTTC,CASSLTSGTYNEQFF,TRBD2,TRBJ2-1,.,TRBV5-4
TGCGCCAGCAGCCAACCGTCGTATTCGGGCACCGGGGAGCTGTTTTTT,CASSQPSYSGTGELFF,.,TRBJ2-2,.,TRBV4-3
TGCGCCAGCAGCTTGATGGGAAACTCCTACAATGAGCAGTTCTTC,CASSLMGNSYNEQFF,.,TRBJ2-1,.,TRBV5-1
TGTGCCAGTAGGGGGCTCGGCACCGGGGAGCTGTTTTTT,CASRGLGTGELFF,.,TRBJ2-2,.,TRBV19